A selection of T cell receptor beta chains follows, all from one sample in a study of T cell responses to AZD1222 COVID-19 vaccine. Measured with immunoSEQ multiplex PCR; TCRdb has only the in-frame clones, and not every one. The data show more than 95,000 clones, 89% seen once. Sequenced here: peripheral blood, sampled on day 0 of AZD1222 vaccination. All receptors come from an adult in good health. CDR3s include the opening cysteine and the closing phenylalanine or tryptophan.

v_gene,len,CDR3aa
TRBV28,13,CASSSPERYEAFF
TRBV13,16,CASSSQSQGPIYGYTF
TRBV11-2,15,CASSLVVQGNTEAFF
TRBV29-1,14,CSARLGDGNTEAFF
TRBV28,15,CASTWGGAELKKLFF
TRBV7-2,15,CASRIAGGGGTEAFF
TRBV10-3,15,CAISESDRGSYEQYF
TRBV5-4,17,CASSEKVHPKNTGELFF
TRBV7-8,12,CASSLGIHEQYF
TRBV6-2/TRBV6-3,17,CASSYPGFPAWDTEAFF
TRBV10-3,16,CAISESASGFQDTQYF
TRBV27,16,CASSPHGRSGNQPQHF
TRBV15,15,CATSRGGTGNYEQYF
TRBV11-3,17,CASSLLTSVSSYNEQFF
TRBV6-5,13,CASSYTGSGELFF
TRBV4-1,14,CASSPRLATGELFF
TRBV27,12,CASRTGIYGYTF
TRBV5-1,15,CASSFLAGGRYEQYF
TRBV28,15,CASSFIGQGVEKLFF
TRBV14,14,CASSQQAYRVEQFF
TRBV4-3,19,CASSQDAHGKSATNEKLFF
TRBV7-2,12,CASSRRNQPQHF
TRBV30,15,CAWSVRRVLDEKLFF
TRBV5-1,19,CASSWVPGQGTLAKNIQYF
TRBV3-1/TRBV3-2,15,CASSLLGGRTGEQYF
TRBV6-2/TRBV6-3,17,CASSRGGDRVLTDTQYF
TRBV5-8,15,CASSFAGGVYYGYTF
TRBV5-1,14,CASSTGLVNSPLHF
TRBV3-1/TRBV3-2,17,CASSQDKGISGANVLTF
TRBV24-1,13,CATSTSAVYGYTF
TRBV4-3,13,CASSRYLDYEQYF
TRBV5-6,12,CASSFGTGGYTF
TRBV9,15,CASSVGGQGLYEQYF
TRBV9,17,CASSVALASGSSGEQYF
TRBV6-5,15,CASSYGDRAAHTQYF
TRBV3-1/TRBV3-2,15,CASSLIAGNPSEAFF
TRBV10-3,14,CAISESTSTDTQYF
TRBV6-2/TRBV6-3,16,CASSYPGQADNSPLHF
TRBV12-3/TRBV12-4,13,CASQGEGAQPQHF
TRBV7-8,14,CASSLANSFYEQYF
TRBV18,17,CASSVSSRVGGNQPQHF
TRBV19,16,CASSHSGGTLMYEQYF
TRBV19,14,CASSIELTNEKLFF
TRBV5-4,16,CASSLTGVYVGDTQYF
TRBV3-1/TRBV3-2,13,CASGGTVTYEQYF
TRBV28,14,CASSRDSLNYGYTF
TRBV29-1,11,CSALRVHEQYF
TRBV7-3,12,CASPGRGAGYTF
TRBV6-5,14,CASSYEWPYYEQYF
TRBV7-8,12,CASSPRSGVQFF
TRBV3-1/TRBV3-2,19,CASSQGWGGGGTMNTEAFF
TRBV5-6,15,CASSFGWDRKDTQYF
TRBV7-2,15,CASSPGGQGFWEQYF
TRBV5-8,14,CASSLAPGTTGYTF
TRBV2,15,CASSARAGGNTEAFF